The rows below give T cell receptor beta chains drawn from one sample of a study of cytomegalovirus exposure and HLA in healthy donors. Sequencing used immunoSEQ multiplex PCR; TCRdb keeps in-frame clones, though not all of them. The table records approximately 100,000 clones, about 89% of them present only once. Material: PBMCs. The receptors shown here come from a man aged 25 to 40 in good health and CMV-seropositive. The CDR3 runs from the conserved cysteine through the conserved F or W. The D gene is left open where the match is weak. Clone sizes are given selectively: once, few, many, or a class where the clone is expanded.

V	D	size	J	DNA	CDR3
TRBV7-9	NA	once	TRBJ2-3	TGTGCCAGCAGCTTAGACGAAGCCACTCGTTTTAGCACAGATACGCAGTATTTT	CASSLDEATRFSTDTQYF
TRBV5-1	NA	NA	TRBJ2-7	TGCGCCAGCAGCTTGGGGCAGGGTGACGAGCAGTACTTC	CASSLGQGDEQYF
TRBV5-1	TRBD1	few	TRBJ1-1	TGCGCCAGCAGCGCCCCGGGACAGGGGGCGGGGAAGATGAACACTGAAGCTTTCTTT	CASSAPGQGAGKMNTEAFF
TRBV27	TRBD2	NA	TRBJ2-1	TGTGCCAGCCAACTAGCGGGACCATCGGGAAATGAGCAGTTCTTC	CASQLAGPSGNEQFF
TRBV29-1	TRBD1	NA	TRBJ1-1	TGCAGCGTGGAGGGGGCGGAGACTGAAGCTTTCTTT	CSVEGAETEAFF
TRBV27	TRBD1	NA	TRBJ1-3	TGTGCCAGCAGAGTAACAGGGGCTAGCTCTGGAAACACCATATATTTT	CASRVTGASSGNTIYF
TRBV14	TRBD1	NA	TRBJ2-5	TGTGCCAGCAGCCAAGATAATAGCGGACAGGGCGCAGAGACCCAGTACTTC	CASSQDNSGQGAETQYF
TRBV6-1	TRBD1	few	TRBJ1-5	TGTGCCAGCAACCGACAGGGGGATCAGCCCCAGCATTTT	CASNRQGDQPQHF
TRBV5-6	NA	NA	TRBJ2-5	TGTGCCAGCAGCTTGCTTTTCAGCCAAGAGACCCAGTACTTC	CASSLLFSQETQYF
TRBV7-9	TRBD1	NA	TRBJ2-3	TGTGCCAGCAGCGTCTGGACAGGGCAAGATACGCAGTATTTT	CASSVWTGQDTQYF
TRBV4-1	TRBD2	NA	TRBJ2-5	TGCGCCAGCAGCCAAGACTATGCGGGAGGGCGCAAGGGGACCCAGTACTTC	CASSQDYAGGRKGTQYF
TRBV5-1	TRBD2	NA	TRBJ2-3	TGCGCCAGCAGCTTGGCTAGCGGAGCTAGCACAGATACGCAGTATTTT	CASSLASGASTDTQYF
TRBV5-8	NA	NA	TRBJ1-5	TGTGCCAGCAGCTTGGCCCGAGGGCAGGCTCGTCAGAATAGCAATCAGCCCCAGCATTTT	CASSLARGQARQNSNQPQHF
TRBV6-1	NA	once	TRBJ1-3	TGTGCCAGCAGTGAAGCAGGGGCAGGAAACACCATATATTTT	CASSEAGAGNTIYF
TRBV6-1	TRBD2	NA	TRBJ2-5	TGTGCCACCGAGCCGGGGCTAGCGGGAAGTGAGACCCAGTACTTC	CATEPGLAGSETQYF
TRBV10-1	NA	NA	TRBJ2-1	TGCGCCAGCAGTGAGTCAGAGGGAATGATAAATGAGCAGTTCTTC	CASSESEGMINEQFF
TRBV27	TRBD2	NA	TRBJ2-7	TGTGCCAGCAGTTGGGCTAGCGGGGCCAACTACGAGCAGTACTTC	CASSWASGANYEQYF